This record looks at one T cell receptor beta chain sequence and its context. Its cognate antigen is unknown. The entry originates in a study of siplizumab effects on memory and regulatory T cells. Study-wide points: Naive T cells appeared more varied than memory cells and looked like key alloresponse contributors. For siplizumab cultures, the suppressive function of their proliferating Tregs was not confirmed. Few alloreactive clones mapped to unstimulated subsets.

Each sample yielded about 9.9 x 10^4 assayed TCR templates. Some clones are missing from TCRdb's copy, which holds only in-frame ones; the method was immunoSEQ multiplex PCR. Of 95,000 to 100,000 clones detected, around 90% appear once; the ten largest clones hold approximately 12%. V gave up 3 bases and J gave up 0 bases, with 15 bases separating them. The germline CDR1 and CDR2 sequences are LNHNV and YYDKDF (reference sequence). This CDR3 is built from 16 residues. The chain recombines TRBV15 with TRBJ2-7; a weak D match, TRBD2 (5 bases). Sequenced sample: non-Treg CD4+ T cells sorted from blood. The receptor comes from a human donor in good health. The chain's CDR3 is CATSSGGGSSSYEQYF. The CDR3 DNA reads TGTGCCACCAGCAGTGGAGGCGGCAGCAGCTCCTACGAGCAGTACTTC.